One and the same sample provided the 2 T cell receptor beta chains below, sequenced in a study of blood T cells in healthy people across ages. PCR was performed a second time for roughly 6 to 12 cycles using a sample-barcoded 5' primer and a J-beta primer mix. TCRdb used MiXCR to reprocess the 5' RACE reads, holding one entry per CDR3 protein. The repertoire consists of about 1.4 million distinct CDR3 sequences, with around 59% occurring once and the leading ten covering 5.5% to 8%. Material: blood. These receptors all stem from a man younger than 35 in good health.

J is TRBJ2-1 and V is TRBV20-1, with 7 bases identical to TRBD2. The CDR3 has 15 amino acids. Germline CDR1 DFQATT, CDR2 SNEGSKA (reference sequence). V lost 4 bases, J lost 7 bases, and 13 bases stayed unmatched. CDR3 sequence reads: CSAKRQRDSTNEQFF. The CDR3 DNA is TGCAGTGCTAAGAGGCAGCGGGACTCTACTAATGAGCAGTTCTTC.

This clonotype has only a few counts. CDR3 nucleotide sequence: TGTGCCAGCAGCGCTAGCGGGAGATCCTACGAGCAGTACTTC. Amino acids: CASSASGRSYEQYF. The chain links TRBV7-9 to TRBJ2-7; 10 bases match TRBD2. V shed 5 bases, J shed 1 base, and the junction held 2 bases outside the gene matches. The germline V gene encodes CDR1 SEHNR and CDR2 FQNEAQ (reference sequence). The CDR3 covers 14 residues.